This T cell receptor beta chain comes out of a study of PD-L1 blockade in urothelial cancer. About the research overall: Peripheral blood specimens exhibited a median yield of around 140,000 T cells.

Germline CDR1 and CDR2: SNHLY and FYNNEI. This CDR3 comprises 14 residues. The ends were cut back, 4 bases at V and 6 bases at J, with 16 bases in the middle. Spiked synthetic TCR analogs estimated absolute template abundance per PCR. Generated by immunoSEQ multiplex PCR, the TCRdb table keeps only in-frame clones and is missing some. The repertoire holds under 70,000 clones, with about nine tenths as singletons. Time point meaning: peripheral blood 6 weeks after treatment start. The sequence was collected from a man between 60 and 75 years old with urothelial cancer. The specimen comprised PBMCs, sampled around atezolizumab (anti-PD-L1) treatment. The chain has TRBV2 and TRBJ2-7, with D tentatively TRBD2 (6 bases). CDR3 nucleotides: TGTGCCAGCAGTGTGGGTCACGGGGGTGTCGAGCAGTACTTC. Its protein is CASSVGHGGVEQYF.